Included here is one TCR beta chain sequence, with context. These data come from a study of technical replicates of blood from a few donors. Trimming removed 3 bases from V and 3 bases from J; junction bases left unmatched: 5. The CDR3 contains 15 residues. CDR1 and CDR2 (germline): WSHSY, SAAADI. Produced via immunoSEQ multiplex PCR; TCRdb's table is partial and in-frame only. The sample carries approximately 99,000 clones, 95% recorded once. The sequenced sample consisted of T cells isolated from PBMCs. The sequence derives from a human donor in good health. The V and J genes are TRBV10-2 and TRBJ2-7; 10 positions match TRBD2. The CDR3 bases are TGCGCCAGCAGTGACTTAACTAGCGGGATCTACGAGCAGTACTTC. Translated: CASSDLTSGIYEQYF.